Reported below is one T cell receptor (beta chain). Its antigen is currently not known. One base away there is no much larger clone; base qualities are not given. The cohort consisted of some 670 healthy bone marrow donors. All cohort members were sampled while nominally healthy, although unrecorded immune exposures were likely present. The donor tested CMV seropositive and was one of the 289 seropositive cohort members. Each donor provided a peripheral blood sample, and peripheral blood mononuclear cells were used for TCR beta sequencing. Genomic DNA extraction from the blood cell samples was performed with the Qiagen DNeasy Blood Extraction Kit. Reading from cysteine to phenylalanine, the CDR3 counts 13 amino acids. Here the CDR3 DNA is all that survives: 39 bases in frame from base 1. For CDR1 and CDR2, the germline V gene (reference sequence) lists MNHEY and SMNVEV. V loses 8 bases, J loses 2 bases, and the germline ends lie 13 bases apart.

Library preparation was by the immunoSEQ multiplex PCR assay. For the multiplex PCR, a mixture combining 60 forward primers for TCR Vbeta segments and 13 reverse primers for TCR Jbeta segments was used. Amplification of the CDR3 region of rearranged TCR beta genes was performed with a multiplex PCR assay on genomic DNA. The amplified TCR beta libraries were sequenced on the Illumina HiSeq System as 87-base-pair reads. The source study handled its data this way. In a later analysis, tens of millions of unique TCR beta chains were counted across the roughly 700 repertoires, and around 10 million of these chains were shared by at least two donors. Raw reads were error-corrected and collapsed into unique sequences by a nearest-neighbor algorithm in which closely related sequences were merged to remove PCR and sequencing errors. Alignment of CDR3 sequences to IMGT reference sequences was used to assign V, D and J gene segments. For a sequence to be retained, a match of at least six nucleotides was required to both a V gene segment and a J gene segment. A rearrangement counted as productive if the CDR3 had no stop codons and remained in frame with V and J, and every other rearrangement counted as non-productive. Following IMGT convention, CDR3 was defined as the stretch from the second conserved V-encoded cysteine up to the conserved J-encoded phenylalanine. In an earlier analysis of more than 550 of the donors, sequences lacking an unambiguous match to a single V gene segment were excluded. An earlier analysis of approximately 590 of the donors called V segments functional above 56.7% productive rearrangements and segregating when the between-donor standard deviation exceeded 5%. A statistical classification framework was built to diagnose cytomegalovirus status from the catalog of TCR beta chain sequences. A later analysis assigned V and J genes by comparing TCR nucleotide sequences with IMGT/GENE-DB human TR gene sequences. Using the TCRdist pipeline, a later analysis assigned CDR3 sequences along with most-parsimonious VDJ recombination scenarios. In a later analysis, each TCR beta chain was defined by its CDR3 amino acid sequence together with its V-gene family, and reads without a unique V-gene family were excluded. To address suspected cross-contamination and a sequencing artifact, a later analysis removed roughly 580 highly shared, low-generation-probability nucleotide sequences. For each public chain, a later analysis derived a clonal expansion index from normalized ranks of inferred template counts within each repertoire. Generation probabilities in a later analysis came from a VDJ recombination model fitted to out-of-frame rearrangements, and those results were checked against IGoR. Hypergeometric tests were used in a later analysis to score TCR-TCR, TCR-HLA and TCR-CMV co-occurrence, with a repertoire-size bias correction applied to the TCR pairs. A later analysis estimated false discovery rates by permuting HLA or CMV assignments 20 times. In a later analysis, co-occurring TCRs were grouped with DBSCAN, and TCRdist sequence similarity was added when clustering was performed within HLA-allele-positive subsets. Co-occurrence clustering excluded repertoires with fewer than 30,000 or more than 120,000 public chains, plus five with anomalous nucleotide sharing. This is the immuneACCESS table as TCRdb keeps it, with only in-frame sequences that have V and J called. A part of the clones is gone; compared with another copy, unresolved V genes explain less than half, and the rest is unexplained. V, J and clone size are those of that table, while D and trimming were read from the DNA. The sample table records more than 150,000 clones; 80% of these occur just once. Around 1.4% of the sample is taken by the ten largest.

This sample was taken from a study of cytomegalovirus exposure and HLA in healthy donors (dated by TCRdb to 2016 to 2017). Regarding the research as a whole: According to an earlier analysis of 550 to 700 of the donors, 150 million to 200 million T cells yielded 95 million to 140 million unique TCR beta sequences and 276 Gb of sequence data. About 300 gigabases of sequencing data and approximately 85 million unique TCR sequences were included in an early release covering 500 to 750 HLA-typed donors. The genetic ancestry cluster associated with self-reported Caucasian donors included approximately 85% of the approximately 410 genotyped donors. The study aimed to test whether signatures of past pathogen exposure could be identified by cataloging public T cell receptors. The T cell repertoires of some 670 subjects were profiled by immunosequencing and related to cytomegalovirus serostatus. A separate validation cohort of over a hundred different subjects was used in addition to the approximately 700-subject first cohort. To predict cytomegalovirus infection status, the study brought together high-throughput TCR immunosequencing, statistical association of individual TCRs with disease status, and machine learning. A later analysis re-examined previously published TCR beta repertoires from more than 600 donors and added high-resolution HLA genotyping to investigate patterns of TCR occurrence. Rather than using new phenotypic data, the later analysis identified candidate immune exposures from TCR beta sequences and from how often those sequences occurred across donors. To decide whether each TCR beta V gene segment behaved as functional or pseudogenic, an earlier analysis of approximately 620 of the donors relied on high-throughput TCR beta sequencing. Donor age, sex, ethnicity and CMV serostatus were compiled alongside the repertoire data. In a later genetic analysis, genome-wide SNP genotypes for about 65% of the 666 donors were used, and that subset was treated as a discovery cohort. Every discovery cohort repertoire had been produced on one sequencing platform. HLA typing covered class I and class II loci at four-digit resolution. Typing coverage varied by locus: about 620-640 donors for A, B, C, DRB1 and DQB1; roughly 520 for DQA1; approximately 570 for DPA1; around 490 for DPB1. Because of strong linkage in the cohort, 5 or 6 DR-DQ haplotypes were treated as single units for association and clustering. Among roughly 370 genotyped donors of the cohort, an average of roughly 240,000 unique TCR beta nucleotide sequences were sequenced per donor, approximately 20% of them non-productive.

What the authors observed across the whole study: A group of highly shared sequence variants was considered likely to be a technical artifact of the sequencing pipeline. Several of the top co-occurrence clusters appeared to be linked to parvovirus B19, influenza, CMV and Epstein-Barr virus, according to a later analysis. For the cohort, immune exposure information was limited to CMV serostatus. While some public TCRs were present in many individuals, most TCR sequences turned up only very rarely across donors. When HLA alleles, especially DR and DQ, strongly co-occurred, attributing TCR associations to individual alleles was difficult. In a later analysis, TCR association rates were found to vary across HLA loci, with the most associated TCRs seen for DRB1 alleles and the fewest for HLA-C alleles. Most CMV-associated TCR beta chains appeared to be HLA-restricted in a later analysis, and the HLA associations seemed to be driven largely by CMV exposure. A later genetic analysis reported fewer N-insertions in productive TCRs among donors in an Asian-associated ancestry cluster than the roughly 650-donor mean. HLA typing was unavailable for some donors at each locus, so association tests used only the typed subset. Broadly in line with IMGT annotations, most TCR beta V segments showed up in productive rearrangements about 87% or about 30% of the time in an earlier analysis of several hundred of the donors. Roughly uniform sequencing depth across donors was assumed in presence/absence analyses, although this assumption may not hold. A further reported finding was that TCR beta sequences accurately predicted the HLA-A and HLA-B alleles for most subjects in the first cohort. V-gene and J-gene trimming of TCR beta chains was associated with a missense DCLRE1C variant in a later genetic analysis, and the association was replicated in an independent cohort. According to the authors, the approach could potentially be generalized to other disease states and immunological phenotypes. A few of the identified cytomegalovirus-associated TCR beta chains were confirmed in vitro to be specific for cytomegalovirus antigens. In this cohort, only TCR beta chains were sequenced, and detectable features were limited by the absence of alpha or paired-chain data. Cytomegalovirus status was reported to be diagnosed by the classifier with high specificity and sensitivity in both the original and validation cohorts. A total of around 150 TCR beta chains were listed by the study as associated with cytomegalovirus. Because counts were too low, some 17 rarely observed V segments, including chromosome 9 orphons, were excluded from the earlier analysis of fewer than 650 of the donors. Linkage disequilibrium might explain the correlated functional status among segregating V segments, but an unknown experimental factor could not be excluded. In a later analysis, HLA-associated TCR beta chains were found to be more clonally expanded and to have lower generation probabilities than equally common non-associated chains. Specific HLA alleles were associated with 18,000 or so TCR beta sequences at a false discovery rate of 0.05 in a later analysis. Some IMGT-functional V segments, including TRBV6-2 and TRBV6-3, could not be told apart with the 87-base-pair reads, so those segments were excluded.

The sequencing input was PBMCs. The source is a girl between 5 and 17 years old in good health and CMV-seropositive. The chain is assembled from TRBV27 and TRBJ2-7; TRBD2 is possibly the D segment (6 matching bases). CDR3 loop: CASAGTFPYEQYF. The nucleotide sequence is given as TGTGCCAGCGCCGGGACTTTCCCCTACGAGCAGTACTTC.